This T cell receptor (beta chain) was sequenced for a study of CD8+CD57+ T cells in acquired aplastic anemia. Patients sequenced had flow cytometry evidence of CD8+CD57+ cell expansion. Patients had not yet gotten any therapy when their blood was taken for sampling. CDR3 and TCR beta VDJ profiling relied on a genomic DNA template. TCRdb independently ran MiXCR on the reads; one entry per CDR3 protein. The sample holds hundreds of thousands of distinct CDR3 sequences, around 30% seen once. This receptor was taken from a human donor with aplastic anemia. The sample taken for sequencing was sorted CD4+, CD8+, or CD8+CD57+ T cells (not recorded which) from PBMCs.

CDR3 sequence (DNA): TGTGCCAGCAGCCCGGGGAGAGAGACCCAGTACTTC. Its protein product is CASSPGRETQYF. The rearrangement links TRBV2 to TRBJ2-5, with TRBD2 as a possible D gene (5 bases). The germline V and J ends were trimmed by 6 bases and 4 bases, with 9 bases remaining between them. The V gene's germline CDR1 is SNHLY and CDR2 FYNNEI. The CDR3 is 12 residues long.